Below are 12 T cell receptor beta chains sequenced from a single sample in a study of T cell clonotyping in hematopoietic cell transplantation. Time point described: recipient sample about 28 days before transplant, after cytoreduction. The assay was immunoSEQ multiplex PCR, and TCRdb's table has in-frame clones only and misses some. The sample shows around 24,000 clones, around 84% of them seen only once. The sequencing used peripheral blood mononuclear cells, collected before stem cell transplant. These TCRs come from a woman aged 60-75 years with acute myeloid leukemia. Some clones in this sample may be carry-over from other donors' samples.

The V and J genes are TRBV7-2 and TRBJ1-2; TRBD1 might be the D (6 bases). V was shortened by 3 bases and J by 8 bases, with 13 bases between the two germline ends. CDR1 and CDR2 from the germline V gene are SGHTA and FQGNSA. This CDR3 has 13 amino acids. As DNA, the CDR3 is TGTGCCAGCAGCTTGTTGGGGGGCTGGGGCTACACCTTC. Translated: CASSLLGGWGYTF.

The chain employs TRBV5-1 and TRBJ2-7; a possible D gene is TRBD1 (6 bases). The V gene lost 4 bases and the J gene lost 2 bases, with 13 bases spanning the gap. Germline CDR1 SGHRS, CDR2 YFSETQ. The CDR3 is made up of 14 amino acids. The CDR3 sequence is CASSPQQGTYEQYF. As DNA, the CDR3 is TGCGCCAGCAGCCCCCAGCAGGGGACCTACGAGCAGTACTTC.

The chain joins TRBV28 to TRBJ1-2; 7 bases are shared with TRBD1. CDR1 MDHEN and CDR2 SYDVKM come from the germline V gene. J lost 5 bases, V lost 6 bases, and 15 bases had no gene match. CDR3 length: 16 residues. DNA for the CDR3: TGTGCCAGCAGCTTACGAGGGGGCCCTACAGGGTATGGCTACACCTTC. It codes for CASSLRGGPTGYGYTF.

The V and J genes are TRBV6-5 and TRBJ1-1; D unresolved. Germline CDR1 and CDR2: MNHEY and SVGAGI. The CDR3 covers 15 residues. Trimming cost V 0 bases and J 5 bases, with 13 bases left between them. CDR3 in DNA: TGTGCCAGCAGTTACTCGCGGAACATAGGGACTGAAGCTTTCTTT. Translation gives CASSYSRNIGTEAFF.

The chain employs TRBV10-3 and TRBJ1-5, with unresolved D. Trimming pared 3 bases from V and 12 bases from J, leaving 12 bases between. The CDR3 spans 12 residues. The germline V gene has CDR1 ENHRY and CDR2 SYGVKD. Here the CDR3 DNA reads TGTGCCATCAGTGAAATAGGAGACTACCAGCATTTT. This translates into CAISEIGDYQHF.

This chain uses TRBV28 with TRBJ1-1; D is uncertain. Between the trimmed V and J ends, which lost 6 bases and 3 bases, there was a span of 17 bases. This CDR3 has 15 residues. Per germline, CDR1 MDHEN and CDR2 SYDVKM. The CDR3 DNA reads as TGTGCCAGCAGCCTCAGCCCAACACTGGACACTGAAGCTTTCTTT. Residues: CASSLSPTLDTEAFF.

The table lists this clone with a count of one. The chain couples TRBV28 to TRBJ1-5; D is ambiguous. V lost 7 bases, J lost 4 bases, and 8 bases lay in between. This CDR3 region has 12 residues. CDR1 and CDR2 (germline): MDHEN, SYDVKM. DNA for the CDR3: TGTGCCAGCACCGCCCTTAATCAGCCCCAGCATTTT. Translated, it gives CASTALNQPQHF.

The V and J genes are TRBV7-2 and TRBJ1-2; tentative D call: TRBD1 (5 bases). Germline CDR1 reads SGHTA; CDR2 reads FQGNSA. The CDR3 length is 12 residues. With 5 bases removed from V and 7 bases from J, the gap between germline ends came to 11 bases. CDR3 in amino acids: CASSLGQIGYTF. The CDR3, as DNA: TGTGCCAGCAGCCTAGGACAAATTGGCTACACCTTC.

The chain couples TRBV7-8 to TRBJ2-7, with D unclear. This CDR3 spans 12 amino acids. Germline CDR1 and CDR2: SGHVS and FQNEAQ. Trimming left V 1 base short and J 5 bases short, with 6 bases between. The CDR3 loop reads CASSLDGHEQYF. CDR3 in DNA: TGTGCCAGCAGCTTAGATGGGCACGAGCAGTACTTC.

The CDR3 DNA follows: TGTGCCAGCAGTTACCTGGACGAGCAGTACTTC. This codes for CASSYLDEQYF. J is TRBJ2-7 and V is TRBV6-5; no reliable D call. This CDR3 region has 11 residues. V lost 2 bases and J lost 5, with 4 bases in between. Per the germline V gene, CDR1 is MNHEY and CDR2 is SVGAGI.

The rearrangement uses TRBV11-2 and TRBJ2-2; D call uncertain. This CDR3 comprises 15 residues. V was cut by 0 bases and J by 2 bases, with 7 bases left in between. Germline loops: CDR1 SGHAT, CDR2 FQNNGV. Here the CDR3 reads CASSLEISNTGELFF. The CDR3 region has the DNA TGTGCCAGCAGCTTAGAGATTAGCAACACCGGGGAGCTGTTTTTT.

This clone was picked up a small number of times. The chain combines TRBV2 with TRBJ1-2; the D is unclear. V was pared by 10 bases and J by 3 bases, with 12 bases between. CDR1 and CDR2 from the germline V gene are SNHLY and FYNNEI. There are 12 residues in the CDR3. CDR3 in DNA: TGTGCCACAGAGAAGCGGGACTATGGCTACACCTTC. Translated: CATEKRDYGYTF.